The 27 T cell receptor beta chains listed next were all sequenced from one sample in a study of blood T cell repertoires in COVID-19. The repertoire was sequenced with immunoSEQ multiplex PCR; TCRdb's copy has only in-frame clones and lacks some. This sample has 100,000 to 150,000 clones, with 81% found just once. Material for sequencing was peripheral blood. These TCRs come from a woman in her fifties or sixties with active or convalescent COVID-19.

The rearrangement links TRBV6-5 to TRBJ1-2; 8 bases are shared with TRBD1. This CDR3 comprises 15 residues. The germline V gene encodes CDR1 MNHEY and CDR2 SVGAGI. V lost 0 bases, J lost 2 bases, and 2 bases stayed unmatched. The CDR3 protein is CASSYSTGANYGYTF. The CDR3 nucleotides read TGTGCCAGCAGTTACTCGACAGGGGCGAACTATGGCTACACCTTC.

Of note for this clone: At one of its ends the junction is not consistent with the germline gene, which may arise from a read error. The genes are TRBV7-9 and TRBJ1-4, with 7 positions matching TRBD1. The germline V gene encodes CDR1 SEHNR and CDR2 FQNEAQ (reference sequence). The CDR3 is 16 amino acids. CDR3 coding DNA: TGCGCCAGCAGCTTAGGACAGGCCGCCGTTAATGAAAAACTGTTTTTT. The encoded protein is CASSLGQAAVNEKLFF.

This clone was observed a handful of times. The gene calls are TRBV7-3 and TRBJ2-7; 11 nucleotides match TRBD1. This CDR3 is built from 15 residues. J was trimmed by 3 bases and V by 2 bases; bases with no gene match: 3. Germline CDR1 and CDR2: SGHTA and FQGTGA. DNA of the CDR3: TGTGCCAGCAGCTTAGCCGGGACAGGGGGCTACGAGCAGTACTTC. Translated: CASSLAGTGGYEQYF.

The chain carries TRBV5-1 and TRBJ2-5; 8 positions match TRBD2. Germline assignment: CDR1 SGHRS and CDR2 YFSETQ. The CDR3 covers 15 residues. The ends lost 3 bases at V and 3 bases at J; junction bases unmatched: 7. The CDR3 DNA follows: TGCGCCAGCAGCTCTTCGGGTAGCGGGGAAGAGACCCAGTACTTC. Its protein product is CASSSSGSGEETQYF.

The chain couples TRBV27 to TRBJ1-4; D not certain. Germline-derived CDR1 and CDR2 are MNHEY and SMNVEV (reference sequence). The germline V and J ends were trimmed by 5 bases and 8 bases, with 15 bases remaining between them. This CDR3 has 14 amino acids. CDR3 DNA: TGTGCCAGCAGTACCATAGACCGGGTGGAAAAACTGTTTTTT. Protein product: CASSTIDRVEKLFF.

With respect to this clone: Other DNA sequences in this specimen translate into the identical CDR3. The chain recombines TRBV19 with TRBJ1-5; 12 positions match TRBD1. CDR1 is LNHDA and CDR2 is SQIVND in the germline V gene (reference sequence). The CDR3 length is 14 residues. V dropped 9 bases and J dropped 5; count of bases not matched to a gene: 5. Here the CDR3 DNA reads TGTGCCAGCTCCGGGACAGGGGGCTATCAGCCCCAGCATTTT. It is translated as CASSGTGGYQPQHF.

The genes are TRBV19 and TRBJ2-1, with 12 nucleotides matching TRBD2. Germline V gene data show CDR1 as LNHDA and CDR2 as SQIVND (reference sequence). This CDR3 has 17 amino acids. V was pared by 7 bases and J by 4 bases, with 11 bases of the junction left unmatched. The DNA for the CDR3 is TGTGCCAGTACTCGAGACGGACTAGCGGGGTTGTACAATGAGCAGTTCTTC. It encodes CASTRDGLAGLYNEQFF.

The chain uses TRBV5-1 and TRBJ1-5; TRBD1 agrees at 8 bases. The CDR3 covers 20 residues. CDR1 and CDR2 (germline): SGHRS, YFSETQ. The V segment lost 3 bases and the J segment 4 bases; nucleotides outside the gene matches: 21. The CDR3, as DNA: TGCGCCAGCAGCTCTCCGGACAGGGCCAAGTCTTCCTACGAAAATCAGCCCCAGCATTTT. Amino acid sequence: CASSSPDRAKSSYENQPQHF. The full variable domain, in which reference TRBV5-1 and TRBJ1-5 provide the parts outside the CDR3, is KAGVTQTPRYLIKTRGQQVTLSCSPISGHRSVSWYQQTPGQGLQFLFEYFSETQRNKGNFPGRFSGRQFSNSRSEMNVSTLELGDSALYLCASSSPDRAKSSYENQPQHFGDGTRLSIL.

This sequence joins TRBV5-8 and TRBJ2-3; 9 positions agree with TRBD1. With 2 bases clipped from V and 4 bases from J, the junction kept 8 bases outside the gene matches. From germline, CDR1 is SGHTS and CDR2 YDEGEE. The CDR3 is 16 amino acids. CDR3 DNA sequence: TGTGCCAGCAGCTTTTTAGGACAGGGGTCCTCAGATACGCAGTATTTT. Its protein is CASSFLGQGSSDTQYF.

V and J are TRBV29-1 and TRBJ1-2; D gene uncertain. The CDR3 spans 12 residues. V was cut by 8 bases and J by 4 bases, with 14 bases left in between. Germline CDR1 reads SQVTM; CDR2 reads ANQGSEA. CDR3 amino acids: CSTETDSYGYTF. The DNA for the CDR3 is TGCAGCACCGAGACGGACTCCTATGGCTACACCTTC.

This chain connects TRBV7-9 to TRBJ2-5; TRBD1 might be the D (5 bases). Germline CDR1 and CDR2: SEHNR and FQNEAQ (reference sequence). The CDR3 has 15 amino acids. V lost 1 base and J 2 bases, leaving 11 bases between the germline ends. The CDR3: CASSLVMGRQETQYF. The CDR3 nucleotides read TGTGCCAGCAGCTTAGTTATGGGGCGGCAAGAGACCCAGTACTTC.

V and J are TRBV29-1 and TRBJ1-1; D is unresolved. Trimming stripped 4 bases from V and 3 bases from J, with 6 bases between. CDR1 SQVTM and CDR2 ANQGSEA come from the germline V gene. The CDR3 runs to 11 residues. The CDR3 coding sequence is TGCAGCGTTGCGTCAGACACTGAAGCTTTCTTT. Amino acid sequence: CSVASDTEAFF.

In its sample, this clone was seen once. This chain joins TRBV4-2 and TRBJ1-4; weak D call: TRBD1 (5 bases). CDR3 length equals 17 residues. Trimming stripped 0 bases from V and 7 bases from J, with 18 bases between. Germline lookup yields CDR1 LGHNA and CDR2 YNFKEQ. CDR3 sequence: CASSQDPMGHGAEKLFF. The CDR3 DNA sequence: TGTGCCAGCAGCCAAGATCCCATGGGGCATGGGGCTGAAAAACTGTTTTTT.

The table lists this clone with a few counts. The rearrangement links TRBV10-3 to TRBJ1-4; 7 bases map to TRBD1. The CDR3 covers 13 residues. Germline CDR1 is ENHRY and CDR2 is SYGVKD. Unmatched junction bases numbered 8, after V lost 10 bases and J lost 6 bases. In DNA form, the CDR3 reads TGTGCCACCGGGACAGTTCTCGATGAAAAACTGTTTTTT. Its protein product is CATGTVLDEKLFF.

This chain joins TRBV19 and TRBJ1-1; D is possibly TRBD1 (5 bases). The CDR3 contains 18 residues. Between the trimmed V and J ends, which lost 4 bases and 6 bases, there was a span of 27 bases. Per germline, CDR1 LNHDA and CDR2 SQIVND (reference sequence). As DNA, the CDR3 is TGTGCCAGTAGTACCACGCTCCTTCAGGGTAGGGGTAGCTCTGAAGCTTTCTTT. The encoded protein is CASSTTLLQGRGSSEAFF. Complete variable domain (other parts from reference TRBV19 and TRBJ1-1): DGGITQSPKYLFRKEGQNVTLSCEQNLNHDAMYWYRQDPGQGLRLIYYSQIVNDFQKGDIAEGYSVSREKKESFPLTVTSAQKNPTAFYLCASSTTLLQGRGSSEAFFGQGTRLTVV.

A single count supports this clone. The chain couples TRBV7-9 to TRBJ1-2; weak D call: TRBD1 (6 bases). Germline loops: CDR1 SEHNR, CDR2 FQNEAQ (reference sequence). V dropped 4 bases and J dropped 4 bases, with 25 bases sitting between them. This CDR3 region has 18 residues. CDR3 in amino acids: CASSSEEPGNQGLYGYTF. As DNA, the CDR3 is TGTGCCAGCAGCTCCGAGGAGCCGGGCAATCAGGGGCTCTATGGCTACACCTTC.

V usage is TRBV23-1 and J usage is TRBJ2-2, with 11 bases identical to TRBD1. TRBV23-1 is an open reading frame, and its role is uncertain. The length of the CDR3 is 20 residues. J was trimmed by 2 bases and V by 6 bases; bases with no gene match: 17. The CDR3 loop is CASRHGTGGAPRQNTGELFF. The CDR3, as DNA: TGCGCCAGCAGACACGGGACAGGGGGAGCCCCCCGACAAAACACCGGGGAGCTGTTTTTT.

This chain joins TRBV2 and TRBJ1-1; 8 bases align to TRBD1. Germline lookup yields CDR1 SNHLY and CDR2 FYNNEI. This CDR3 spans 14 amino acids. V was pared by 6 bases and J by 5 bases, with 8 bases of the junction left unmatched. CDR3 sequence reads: CASRNGQGGTEAFF. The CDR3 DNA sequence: TGTGCCAGCAGGAACGGACAGGGTGGGACTGAAGCTTTCTTT.

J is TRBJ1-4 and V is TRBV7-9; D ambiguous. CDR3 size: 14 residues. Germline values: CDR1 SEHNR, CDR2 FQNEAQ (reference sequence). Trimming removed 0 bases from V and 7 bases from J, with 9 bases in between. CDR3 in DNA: TGTGCCAGCAGCTTAGCCGGGATTGGTGAAAAACTGTTTTTT. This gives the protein CASSLAGIGEKLFF.

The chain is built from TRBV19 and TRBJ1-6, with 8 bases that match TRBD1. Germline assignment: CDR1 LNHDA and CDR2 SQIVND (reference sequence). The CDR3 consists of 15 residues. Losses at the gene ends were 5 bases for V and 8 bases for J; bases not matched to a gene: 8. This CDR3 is CASSVTGDSDSPLHF. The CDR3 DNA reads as TGTGCCAGTAGTGTGACAGGGGATAGTGATTCACCCCTCCACTTT.

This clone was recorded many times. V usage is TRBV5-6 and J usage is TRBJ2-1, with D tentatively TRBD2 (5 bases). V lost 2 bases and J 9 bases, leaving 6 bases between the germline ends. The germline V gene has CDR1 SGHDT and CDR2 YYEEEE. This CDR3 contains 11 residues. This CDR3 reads CASSFEGEQFF. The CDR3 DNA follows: TGTGCCAGCAGCTTTGAGGGTGAGCAGTTCTTC.

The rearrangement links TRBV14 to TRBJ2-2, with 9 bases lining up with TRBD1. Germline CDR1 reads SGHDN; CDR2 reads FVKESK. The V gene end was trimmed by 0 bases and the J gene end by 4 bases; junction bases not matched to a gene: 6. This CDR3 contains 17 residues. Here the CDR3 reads CASSQEDRGRATGELFF. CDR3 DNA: TGTGCCAGCAGCCAAGAGGACAGGGGACGGGCCACCGGGGAGCTGTTTTTT.

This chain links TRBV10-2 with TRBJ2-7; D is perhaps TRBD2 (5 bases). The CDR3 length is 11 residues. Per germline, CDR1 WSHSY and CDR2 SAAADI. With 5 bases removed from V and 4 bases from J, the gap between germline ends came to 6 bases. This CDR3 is CASSSGYEQYV. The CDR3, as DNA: TGCGCCAGCAGTAGCGGATACGAGCAGTACGTC.

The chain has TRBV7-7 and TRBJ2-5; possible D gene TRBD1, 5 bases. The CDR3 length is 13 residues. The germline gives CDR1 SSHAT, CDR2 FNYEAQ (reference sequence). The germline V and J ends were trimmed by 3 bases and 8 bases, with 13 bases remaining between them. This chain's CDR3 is CASSFRVDETQYF. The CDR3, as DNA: TGTGCCAGCAGCTTCAGGGTGGACGAAACCCAGTACTTC.

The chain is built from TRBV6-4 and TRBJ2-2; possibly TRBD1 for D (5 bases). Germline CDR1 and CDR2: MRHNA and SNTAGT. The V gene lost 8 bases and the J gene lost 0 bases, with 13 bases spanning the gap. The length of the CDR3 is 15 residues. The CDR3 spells CASRNDSTNTGELFF. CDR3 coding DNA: TGTGCCAGCCGGAACGACAGTACGAACACCGGGGAGCTGTTTTTT.

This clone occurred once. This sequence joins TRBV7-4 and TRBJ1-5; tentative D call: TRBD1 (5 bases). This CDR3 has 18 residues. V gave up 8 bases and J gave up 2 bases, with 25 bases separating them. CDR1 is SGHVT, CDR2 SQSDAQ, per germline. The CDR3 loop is CASRSRTSPREGNQPQHF. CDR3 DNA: TGTGCCAGCCGCTCCCGGACAAGTCCAAGAGAGGGCAATCAGCCCCAGCATTTT.

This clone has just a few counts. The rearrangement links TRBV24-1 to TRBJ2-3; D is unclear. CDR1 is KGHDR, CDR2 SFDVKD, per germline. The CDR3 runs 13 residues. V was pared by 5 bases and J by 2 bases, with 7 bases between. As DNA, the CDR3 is TGTGCCACCAGTGGGCCAAACACAGATACGCAGTATTTT. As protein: CATSGPNTDTQYF.